This TCR beta chain was captured by sequencing in a study of blood T cell repertoires in COVID-19. Study-wide background: Both acute and convalescent COVID-19 samples were obtained from the United States, Italy and Spain. T cells, B-cell-depleted T cells, or PBMCs provided the cDNA or gDNA that served as material.

Original processing methods: Nucleated cell counts were estimated from reference gene primer amplification. Here immunoSEQ multiplex PCR was the method, and the copy in TCRdb shows in-frame clones only, minus some. The V and J calls and clone size were taken over from that table, and D and trimming were inferred from the DNA. The table includes about 410,000 clones, 86% detected once. This clone appeared once. Germline CDR1 reads SNHLY; CDR2 reads FYNNEI. The V and J ends lost 8 bases and 7 bases, in that order; junction bases with no gene match: 14. This CDR3 is 15 amino acids long. The rearrangement joins TRBV2 to TRBJ1-2; 9 nucleotides align to TRBD1. Source material: peripheral blood. The receptor's source is a woman between 25 and 40 years old with active or convalescent COVID-19. The CDR3 loop is CASPPAQGAAGGYTF. In DNA form, the CDR3 reads TGTGCCAGCCCCCCCGCACAGGGGGCGGCGGGTGGCTACACCTTC.